The rows below give T cell receptor beta chains drawn from one sample of a study of cytomegalovirus exposure and HLA in healthy donors. This table comes from immunoSEQ multiplex PCR, and its TCRdb copy is limited to in-frame clones, with some not included. The sample contains 260,000 or so clones, roughly 90% of which appear only once. Sequenced material: PBMCs. All receptors come from a woman aged 18-29 years in good health and CMV-seronegative. CDR3s include the opening cysteine and the closing phenylalanine or tryptophan. The order of the fields is J gene, V gene, CDR3 protein.

TRBJ2-2,TRBV5-6,CASSSYLNTGELFF
TRBJ2-2,TRBV6-5,CASSRNTGELFF
TRBJ2-6,TRBV10-1,CASSEGQGDLGANVLTF
TRBJ1-4,TRBV28,CASTVGGANEKLFF
TRBJ2-5,TRBV7-6,CASSDGLKETQYF
TRBJ2-5,TRBV10-3,CAIGTSGGRETQYF
TRBJ2-5,TRBV9,CASSVHELAGRETQYF
TRBJ2-1,TRBV19,CASSNPLRTSYEQFF
TRBJ2-5,TRBV6-6,CASSQTGLTRGTQYF
TRBJ1-1,TRBV6-1,CASIDRPGEAFF
TRBJ2-1,TRBV25-1,CASSEMTQTGNEQFF
TRBJ1-1,TRBV29-1,CSVDQVNTEAFF
TRBJ2-3,TRBV30,CAWRLAGGGDTQYF
TRBJ2-7,TRBV15,CATSRDWAYFVGYEQYF
TRBJ2-5,TRBV9,CASSVGRVAGETQYF
TRBJ1-5,TRBV6-1,CASSEYLVRNQPQHF
TRBJ1-1,TRBV5-6,CASSLRQGKTAFF
TRBJ1-5,TRBV23-1,CASSLDRGDSNQPQHF
TRBJ2-5,TRBV13,CASSEGGETQYF
TRBJ2-5,TRBV7-3,CASSLRPQETQYF
TRBJ2-7,TRBV6-4,CASSDGRGSYEQYF
TRBJ2-1,TRBV5-1,CASSLLAGSYNEQFF
TRBJ2-7,TRBV2,CASSSSYEQYF
TRBJ2-1,TRBV5-1,CASSFAGTSEGEQFF
TRBJ2-2,TRBV28,CASCSRLAGVGTGELFF
TRBJ1-2,TRBV28,CASKSGSYGYTF
TRBJ1-2,TRBV19,CASSWRGHGYTF
TRBJ2-3,TRBV10-3,CAISDSKGPDTQYF
TRBJ2-7,TRBV27,CASSTGLNPYEQYF
TRBJ2-1,TRBV6-1,CASSVAGLINNEQFF
TRBJ2-7,TRBV28,CASRSLATGSHEQYF
TRBJ1-5,TRBV5-5,CASSTGGQGSNQPQHF
TRBJ2-7,TRBV28,CASSTRQLDYEQYF
TRBJ2-1,TRBV18,CASSPASGRAKFF
TRBJ1-5,TRBV29-1,CSVRAGTGINQPQHF
TRBJ2-1,TRBV27,CASSLRLAGPYNEQFF
TRBJ2-2,TRBV2,CATSLAGNTGELFF
TRBJ2-7,TRBV28,CASTVPGRLEQYF
TRBJ2-5,TRBV6-8,CASSYRRRQGETQYF
TRBJ2-3,TRBV5-1,CASSFGSSYTDTQYF
TRBJ2-7,TRBV4-1,CASSQAAGYEQYF
TRBJ1-2,TRBV7-2,CASSKDRVAGYTF
TRBJ2-7,TRBV18,CASSRLDFYEQYF
TRBJ2-1,TRBV4-3,CASSPSRGSGYNEQFF
TRBJ1-1,TRBV7-3,CASSPMQGGTEAFF
TRBJ1-2,TRBV13,CASSYGQGAGYTF
TRBJ2-1,TRBV27,CASSLEQYPKFNEQFF
TRBJ2-5,TRBV28,CASSLDWQGEGETQYF
TRBJ2-7,TRBV28,CASSLVGQGYEQYF
TRBJ2-1,TRBV7-3,CASSLTTSYNEQFF
TRBJ2-1,TRBV28,CASRRQGGTTSGRVNEQFF
TRBJ2-3,TRBV5-4,CASSYEGASTDTQYF
TRBJ2-1,TRBV2,CASSERAGAGSLPWGQFF
TRBJ2-7,TRBV28,CASSSGTLASEQYF